The source of this T cell receptor beta chain is a study of monozygotic twins with inflammatory bowel disease. The study, taken as a whole, reports: Using the inverse Simpson index, IBD patients had lower TCRbeta diversity than healthy co-twins.

Germline V gene lookup returns CDR1 DFQATT and CDR2 SNEGSKA (reference sequence). The CDR3 covers 18 residues. Comments on this clonotype: Its specificity is not known.

There were eight separate reactions per sample in which cDNA was made. With the 5' RACE reads reprocessed, TCRdb shows one record per CDR3 protein and no DNA. In total, the table holds about 150,000 distinct CDR3 sequences. The receptor was isolated from a human donor with ulcerative colitis or Crohn's disease, or a healthy co-twin of an affected twin (not recorded which). The rearrangement joins TRBV20-1 to TRBJ2-3; TCRdb lists TRBD2, though no DNA is available to test this call. The specimen sequenced was blood. This CDR3 reads CSARPMGLAGGPRDTQYF.